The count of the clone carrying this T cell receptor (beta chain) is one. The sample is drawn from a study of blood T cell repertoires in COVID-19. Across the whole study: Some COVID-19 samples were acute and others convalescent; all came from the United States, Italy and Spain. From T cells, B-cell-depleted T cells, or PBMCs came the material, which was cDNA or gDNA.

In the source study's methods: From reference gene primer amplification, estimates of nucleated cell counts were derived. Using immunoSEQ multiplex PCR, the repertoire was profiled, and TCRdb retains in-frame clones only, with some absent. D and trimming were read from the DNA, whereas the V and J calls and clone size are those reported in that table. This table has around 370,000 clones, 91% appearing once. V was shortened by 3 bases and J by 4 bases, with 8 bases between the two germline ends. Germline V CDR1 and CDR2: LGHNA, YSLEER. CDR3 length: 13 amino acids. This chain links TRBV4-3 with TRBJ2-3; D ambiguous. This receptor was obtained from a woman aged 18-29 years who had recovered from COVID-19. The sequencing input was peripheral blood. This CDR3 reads CASSHISADTQYF. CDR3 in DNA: TGCGCCAGCAGCCATATATCCGCAGATACGCAGTATTTT.